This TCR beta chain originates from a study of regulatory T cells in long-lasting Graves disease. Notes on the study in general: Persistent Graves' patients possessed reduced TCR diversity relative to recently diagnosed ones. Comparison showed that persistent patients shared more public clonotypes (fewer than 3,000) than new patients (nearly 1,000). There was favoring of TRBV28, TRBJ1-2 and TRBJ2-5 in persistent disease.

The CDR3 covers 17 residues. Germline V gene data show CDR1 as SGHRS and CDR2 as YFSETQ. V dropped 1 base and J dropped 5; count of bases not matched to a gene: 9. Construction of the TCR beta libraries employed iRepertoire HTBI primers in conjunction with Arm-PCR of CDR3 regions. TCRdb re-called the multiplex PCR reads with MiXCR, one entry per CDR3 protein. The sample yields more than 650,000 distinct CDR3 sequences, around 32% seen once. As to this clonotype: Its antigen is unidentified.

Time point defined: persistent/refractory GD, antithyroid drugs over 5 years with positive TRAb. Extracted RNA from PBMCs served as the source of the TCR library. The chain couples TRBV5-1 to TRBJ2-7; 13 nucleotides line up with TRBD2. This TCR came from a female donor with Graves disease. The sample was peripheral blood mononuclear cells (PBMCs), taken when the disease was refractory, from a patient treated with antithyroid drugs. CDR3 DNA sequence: TGCGCCAGCAGCTTGAATGACGGACTAGCGGGAGAACACGAGCAGTACTTC. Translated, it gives CASSLNDGLAGEHEQYF.